The clone carrying this TCR beta chain was found a few times. V shed 5 bases and J shed 2 bases, with 19 bases lying between them. CDR1 and CDR2 (germline): DFQATT, SNEGSKA (reference sequence). The CDR3 runs 15 residues. The data belong to a study of blood T cells in healthy people across ages. Using a J-beta primer mix together with a sample-barcoded 5' primer, a second PCR was run for roughly 6 to 11 cycles. Through a template-switch adaptor with 12 random nucleotides, each cDNA molecule received a tag. MiXCR, run by TCRdb on the 5' RACE reads, gives a single entry per CDR3 protein. The profile shows 1.5 million to 2 million distinct CDR3 sequences, roughly 27% of them singletons.

The sample comprised blood. This chain connects TRBV20-1 to TRBJ2-7, with D possibly TRBD1 on 6 matching bases. This sequence was found in a woman aged 30 to 39 in good health. The CDR3 loop is CSASHPTGSPYEQYF. The DNA for the CDR3 is TGCAGTGCTTCTCACCCGACAGGCAGTCCCTACGAGCAGTACTTC.